The 3 T cell receptor beta chains given below trace back to one sample, sequenced in a study of human T cells and chemical hapten exposure. TCRdb redid the calling of the RACE reads with MiXCR, one entry per CDR3 protein. This sample yields around 99,000 distinct CDR3 sequences, of which around 12% are seen a single time; approximately 2.1% belongs to the top ten. Time point: patch test 1, 2 weeks after DPC sensitization. The treatment is: therapeutic diphenylcyclopropenone sensitization with weekly scalp DPC. The sample here was whole blood, taken in connection with sensitization to the hapten diphenylcyclopropenone (DPC). These receptor sequences come from a middle-aged woman with alopecia areata. Some clones in this sample may be carry-over from other donors' samples.

A few counts support this clonotype. As DNA, the CDR3 is TGTGCCAGCAAGGGCGGGCCCGGGAACGAGCAGTACTTC. This encodes CASKGGPGNEQYF. This chain links TRBV21-1 with TRBJ2-7; the tabulated D call, TRBD1, remains unverified against the DNA. TRBV21-1 is a listed pseudogene. The CDR3 is 13 amino acids.

This chain links TRBV9 with TRBJ2-1; D perhaps matches TRBD2 (6 bases). Germline values: CDR1 SGDLS, CDR2 YYNGEE. The CDR3 spans 13 residues. V was pared by 4 bases and J by 4 bases, with 9 bases between. The CDR3 spells CASSTGTYNEQFF. Here the CDR3 DNA reads TGTGCCAGCAGCACCGGGACTTACAATGAGCAGTTCTTC.

This clonotype has just a few counts. Relative to the germline gene, one junction end is altered; a read error may explain this. The genes are TRBV7-3 and TRBJ2-7, with D possibly matching TRBD2 (5 bases). The CDR3 covers 14 residues. CDR1 and CDR2 from the germline V gene are SGHTA and FQGTGA. CDR3 protein: CASSLTRNSYEQYF. The CDR3 DNA reads as TGTGCCAGCAGCCTAACTAGGAACTCCTACGAGCAGTACTTC.